Following are 15 T cell receptor beta chains from one sample sequenced in a study of T cells in Graves' hyperthyroidism and ophthalmopathy. Template material for amplifying TCR beta CDR3 regions consisted of RNA transcripts. The HTBI primer set was used in a first-round RT-PCR of the TCR CDR3. Via MiXCR, TCRdb re-called the multiplex PCR reads, giving one row per CDR3 protein. The sample shows under 400,000 distinct CDR3 sequences, 20% to 25% of them seen only once. The sample comprised blood. The receptor source for this set is a woman aged 50 to 60 with Graves' hyperthyroidism.

This clonotype was seen repeatedly, ten times or more. This sequence joins TRBV6-1 and TRBJ2-7; TRBD1 matches 7 bases. CDR1 and CDR2 from the germline V gene are MNHNS and SASEGT. Unmatched junction bases numbered 9, after V lost 7 bases and J lost 3 bases. The CDR3 loop spans 14 amino acids. DNA for the CDR3: TGTGCCAGCACCAAGGGGACAGAGAACTACGAGCAGTACTTC. Protein product: CASTKGTENYEQYF.

This clonotype was detected ten times or more. The chain uses TRBV20-1 and TRBJ2-3; 12 bases align to TRBD1. Germline CDR1 is DFQATT and CDR2 is SNEGSKA (reference sequence). J lost 4 bases, V lost 6 bases, and 8 bases had no gene match. There are 15 residues in the CDR3. The CDR3 coding sequence is TGCAGTGCCCGTCGGGACAGGGGGCAGGCAGATACGCAGTATTTT. This codes for CSARRDRGQADTQYF.

This clonotype has a count of ten or more. The chain combines TRBV7-9 with TRBJ2-3; D unclear. The length of the CDR3 is 12 residues. The germline V gene encodes CDR1 SEHNR and CDR2 FQNEAQ (reference sequence). Trimming pared 5 bases from V and 6 bases from J, leaving 9 bases between. CDR3 loop: CASSPLSDTQYF. In nucleotides, the CDR3 is TGTGCCAGCAGCCCCCTTTCCGATACGCAGTATTTT. Looking up the rest from reference TRBV7-9 and TRBJ2-3 gives the full variable domain: DTGVSQNPRHKITKRGQNVTFRCDPISEHNRLYWYRQTLGQGPEFLTYFQNEAQLEKSRLLSDRFSAERPKGSFSTLEIQRTEQGDSAMYLCASSPLSDTQYFGPGTRLTVL.

As concerns this clonotype: One base away lies a much larger clone, so this may be a sequencing read error. This sequence joins TRBV3-1 and TRBJ2-5; D assignment may be TRBD1 or TRBD2 (5 bases each). V lost 1 base, J lost 4 bases, and 13 bases lay in between. Germline V gene lookup returns CDR1 LGHDT and CDR2 YNNKEL (reference sequence). CDR3 length: 15 amino acids. CDR3 sequence (DNA): TGTGCCAGCAGCCAAGGAGGGGTGAGTAGAGAGACCCAGTACTTC. Protein sequence: CASSQGGVSRETQYF.

The genes are TRBV28 and TRBJ1-1; the D gene is possibly TRBD1 (6 bases). V was cut by 7 bases and J by 2 bases, with 14 bases left in between. CDR3 size: 14 residues. The V gene's germline CDR1 is MDHEN and CDR2 SYDVKM. The CDR3 loop reads CASKGGGQNTEAFF. As DNA, the CDR3 is TGTGCCAGCAAGGGTGGGGGCCAAAACACTGAAGCTTTCTTT. The full variable domain, in which reference TRBV28 and TRBJ1-1 provide the parts outside the CDR3, is DVKVTQSSRYLVKRTGEKVFLECVQDMDHENMFWYRQDPGLGLRLIYFSYDVKMKEKGDIPEGYSVSREKKERFSLILESASTNQTSMYLCASKGGGQNTEAFFGQGTRLTVV.

The gene calls are TRBV2 and TRBJ2-5, with 8 bases aligning to TRBD1. The germline V gene has CDR1 SNHLY and CDR2 FYNNEI. The V gene end was trimmed by 6 bases and the J gene end by 3 bases; junction bases not matched to a gene: 9. The CDR3 sequence is 15 residues long. The CDR3 region is CASRSARGREETQYF. Here the CDR3 DNA reads TGTGCCAGCAGGTCCGCCAGGGGGCGGGAAGAGACCCAGTACTTC. Variable domain in full (rest from reference TRBV2 and TRBJ2-5): EPEVTQTPSHQVTQMGQEVILRCVPISNHLYFYWYRQILGQKVEFLVSFYNNEISEKSEIFDDQFSVERPDGSNFTLKIRSTKLEDSAMYFCASRSARGREETQYFGPGTRLLVL.

This clonotype showed up many times. The chain couples TRBV12-3 or TRBV12-4 to TRBJ1-5, with 9 bases identical to TRBD1. V shed 6 bases, J shed 4 bases, and the junction held 7 bases outside the gene matches. CDR3 length: 15 amino acids. The CDR3 here is CASSQIQGANQPQHF. The CDR3 DNA reads as TGTGCCAGCAGCCAGATACAGGGGGCTAATCAGCCCCAGCATTTT.

The chain links TRBV6-1 to TRBJ2-2, with D hard to call. CDR1 MNHNS and CDR2 SASEGT come from the germline V gene. The CDR3 totals 16 residues. Trimming shortened V by 7 bases and J by 2 bases, and 17 bases separated the two germline ends. CDR3 sequence reads: CASKNGVMGNTGELFF. The CDR3 DNA reads as TGTGCCAGCAAAAACGGTGTGATGGGAAACACCGGGGAGCTGTTTTTT.

This clonotype has at least ten counts. The chain joins TRBV7-2 to TRBJ1-6, with TRBD1 identical over 10 bases. Unmatched junction bases numbered 6, after V lost 4 bases and J lost 6 bases. CDR3 length equals 16 residues. Looked up from germline, CDR1 is SGHTA and CDR2 is FQGNSA. CDR3 amino acids: CASSSDRGSANSPLHF. In nucleotides, the CDR3 is TGTGCCAGCAGCTCGGACAGGGGGTCCGCTAATTCACCCCTCCACTTT.

The chain combines TRBV6-1 with TRBJ1-4; the D is unclear. Germline V gene data show CDR1 as MNHNS and CDR2 as SASEGT. Trimming removed 4 bases from V and 5 bases from J, with 8 bases in between. CDR3 size: 13 residues. The CDR3 loop is CASSVRENEKLFF. The DNA for the CDR3 is TGTGCCAGCAGTGTCCGGGAAAATGAAAAACTGTTTTTT.

J is TRBJ1-2 and V is TRBV18, with 11 nucleotides matching TRBD1. CDR1 and CDR2 (germline): KGHSH, LQKENI. This CDR3 is 14 amino acids long. Unmatched junction bases numbered 5, after V lost 3 bases and J lost 8 bases. The CDR3, as DNA: TGTGCCAGCTCACCGGGGGACAGGGGGTACGGCTACACCTTC. Protein product: CASSPGDRGYGYTF. Based on the CDR3 plus reference TRBV18 and TRBJ1-2, the full variable domain is NAGVMQNPRHLVRRRGQEARLRCSPMKGHSHVYWYRQLPEEGLKFMVYLQKENIIDESGMPKERFSAEFPKEGPSILRIQQVVRGDSAAYFCASSPGDRGYGYTFGSGTRLTVV.

This clonotype occurred a few times. Here the CDR3 DNA reads TGCGCCAGCAGCCCTCAGCTAAACAGGGATCTCCACTTT. Its translation: CASSPQLNRDLHF. The chain recombines TRBV4-1 with TRBJ1-6; possibly TRBD1 for D (6 bases). Germline lookup yields CDR1 MGHRA and CDR2 YSYEKL. The length of the CDR3 is 13 residues. The V end was cut by 4 bases, the J end by 16 bases, with 17 bases between.

The chain's CDR3 is CASSIGAGYNEQFF. DNA of the CDR3: TGTGCCAGCAGTATTGGGGCGGGTTACAATGAGCAGTTCTTC. The rearrangement links TRBV7-9 to TRBJ2-1; D may be TRBD1 or TRBD2 (5 bases each). V was clipped by 6 bases and J by 4 bases, with 13 bases between them. The CDR3 is 14 residues long. CDR1 and CDR2 (germline): SEHNR, FQNEAQ (reference sequence).

The table lists this clonotype with many counts. This CDR3 is CASSHGGGRAADTQYF. Written as DNA, the CDR3 is TGTGCCAGCAGCCACGGTGGCGGGAGGGCCGCAGATACGCAGTATTTT. The chain carries TRBV7-3 and TRBJ2-3, with 9 bases matching TRBD2. V shed 5 bases, J shed 4 bases, and the junction held 10 bases outside the gene matches. Germline lookup yields CDR1 SGHTA and CDR2 FQGTGA. CDR3 length equals 16 residues.

This clonotype showed up many times. The chain carries TRBV5-4 and TRBJ2-1; 10 nucleotides align to TRBD2. The CDR3 loop spans 15 amino acids. V gave up 0 bases and J gave up 8 bases; unmatched junction bases: 5. Germline CDR1 reads SGHNT; CDR2 reads YYREEE (reference sequence). The CDR3 protein is CASSLELAGVDEQFF. DNA of the CDR3: TGTGCCAGCAGCTTGGAGCTAGCGGGAGTCGATGAGCAGTTCTTC.